Sequencing of this T cell receptor beta chain was carried out in a study of shared clonotypes between healthy human individuals. General study points: It was observed that 5% to 6.5% of naive CD4 clonotypes were shared across several donors.

Adult donors, all healthy and HIV-negative, had no recent acute infections or vaccinations. Concerning this clone itself: The antigen is not known.

The J segment lost 12 bases and the V segment lost 6 bases, leaving 7 bases of the junction unmatched. Germline V gene sequence: CDR1 SQVTM, CDR2 ANQGSEA. The CDR3 is made up of 11 amino acids. The table came from immunoSEQ multiplex PCR; TCRdb's copy has only in-frame clones and leaves some out. The sample includes under 2.5 million clones, around 90% of them seen just once. This TCR derives from a man aged 18 to 29 in good health. Some clones in this sample may be carry-over from other donors' samples. The rearrangement links TRBV29-1 to TRBJ2-3; 9 bases align to TRBD2. The sequenced sample was naive CD4+ T cells from PBMCs. Regarding subset: CD45RA+ positively selected. CDR3 in DNA: TGCAGCGTACACCCTAGCGGGAAACAGTATTTT. It yields the protein CSVHPSGKQYF.